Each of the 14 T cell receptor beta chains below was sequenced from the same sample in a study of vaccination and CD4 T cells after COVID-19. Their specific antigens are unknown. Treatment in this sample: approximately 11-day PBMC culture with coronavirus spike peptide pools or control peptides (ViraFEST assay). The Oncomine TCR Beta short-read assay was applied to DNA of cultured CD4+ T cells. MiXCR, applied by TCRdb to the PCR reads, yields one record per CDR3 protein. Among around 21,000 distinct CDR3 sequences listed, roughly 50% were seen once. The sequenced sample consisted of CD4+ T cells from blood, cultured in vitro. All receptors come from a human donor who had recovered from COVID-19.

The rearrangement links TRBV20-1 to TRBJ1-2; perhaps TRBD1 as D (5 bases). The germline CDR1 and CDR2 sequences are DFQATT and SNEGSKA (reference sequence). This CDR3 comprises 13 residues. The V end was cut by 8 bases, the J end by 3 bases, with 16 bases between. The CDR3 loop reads CSTKLTGHYGYTF. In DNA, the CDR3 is TGCAGTACCAAATTGACGGGACACTATGGCTACACCTTC.

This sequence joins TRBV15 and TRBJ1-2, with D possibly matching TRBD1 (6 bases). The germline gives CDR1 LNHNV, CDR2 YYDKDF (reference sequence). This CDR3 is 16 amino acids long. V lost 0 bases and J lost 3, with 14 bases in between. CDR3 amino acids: CATSRDKTGQHYGYTF. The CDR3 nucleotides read TGTGCCACCAGCAGAGATAAGACAGGCCAGCACTATGGCTACACCTTC.

The CDR3 nucleotides read TGTGCCAGTAGTCCAAGCGGGGGACAGGGTCGCAGAGCTTTCTTT. Translating gives CASSPSGGQGRRAFF. The chain links TRBV19 to TRBJ1-1; 9 bases match TRBD1. Per the germline V gene, CDR1 is LNHDA and CDR2 is SQIVND (reference sequence). J was trimmed by 10 bases and V by 5 bases; bases with no gene match: 14. CDR3 length: 15 residues.

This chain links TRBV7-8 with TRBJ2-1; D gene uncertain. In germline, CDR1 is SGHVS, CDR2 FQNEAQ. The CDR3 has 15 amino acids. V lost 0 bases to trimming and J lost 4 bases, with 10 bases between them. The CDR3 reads CASSLAYGTYNEQFF. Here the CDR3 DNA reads TGTGCCAGCAGCTTAGCTTACGGAACATACAATGAGCAGTTCTTC.

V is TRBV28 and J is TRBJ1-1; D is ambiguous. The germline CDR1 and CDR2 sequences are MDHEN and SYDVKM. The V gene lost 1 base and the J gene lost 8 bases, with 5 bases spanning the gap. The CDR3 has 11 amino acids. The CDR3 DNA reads TGTGCCAGCAGTTTATTCCAGGAAGCTTTCTTT. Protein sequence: CASSLFQEAFF.

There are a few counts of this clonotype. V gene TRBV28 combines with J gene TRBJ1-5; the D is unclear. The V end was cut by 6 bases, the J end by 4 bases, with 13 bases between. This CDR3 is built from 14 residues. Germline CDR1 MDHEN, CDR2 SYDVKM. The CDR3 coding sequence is TGTGCCAGCAGCCTAGAGTTTAGGAATCAGCCCCAGCATTTT. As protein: CASSLEFRNQPQHF.

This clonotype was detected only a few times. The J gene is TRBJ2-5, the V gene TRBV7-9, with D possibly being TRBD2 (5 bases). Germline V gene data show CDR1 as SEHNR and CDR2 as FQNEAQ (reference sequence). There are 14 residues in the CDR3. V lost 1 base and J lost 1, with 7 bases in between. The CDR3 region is CASSLGLLQETQYF. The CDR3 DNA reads TGTGCCAGCAGCTTAGGACTACTCCAAGAGACCCAGTACTTC.

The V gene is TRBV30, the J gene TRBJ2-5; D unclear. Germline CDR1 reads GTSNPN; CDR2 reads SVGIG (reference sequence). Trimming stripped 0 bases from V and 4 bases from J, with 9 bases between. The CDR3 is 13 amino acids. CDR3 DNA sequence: TGTGCCTGGAGTGTAAGGGTTAGAGAGACCCAGTACTTC. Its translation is CAWSVRVRETQYF.

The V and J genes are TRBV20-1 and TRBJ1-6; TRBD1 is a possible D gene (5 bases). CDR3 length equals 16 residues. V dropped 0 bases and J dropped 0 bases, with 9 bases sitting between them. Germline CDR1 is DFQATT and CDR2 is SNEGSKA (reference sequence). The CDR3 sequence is CSARDGTVSYNSPLHF. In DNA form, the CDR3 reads TGCAGTGCTAGAGACGGGACGGTCTCCTATAATTCACCCCTCCACTTT.

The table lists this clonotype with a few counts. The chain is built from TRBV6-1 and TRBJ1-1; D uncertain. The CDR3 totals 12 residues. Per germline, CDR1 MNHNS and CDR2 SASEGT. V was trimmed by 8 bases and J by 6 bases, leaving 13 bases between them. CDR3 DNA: TGTGCCAGCGGATGGCGGTCGGCTGAAGCTTTCTTT. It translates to CASGWRSAEAFF.

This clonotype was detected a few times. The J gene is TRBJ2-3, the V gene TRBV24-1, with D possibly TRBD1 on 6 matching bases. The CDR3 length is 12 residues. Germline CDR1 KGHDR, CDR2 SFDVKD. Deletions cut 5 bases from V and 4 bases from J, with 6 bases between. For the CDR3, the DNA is TGTGCCACCAGTGGACAGGCAGATACGCAGTATTTT. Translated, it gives CATSGQADTQYF.

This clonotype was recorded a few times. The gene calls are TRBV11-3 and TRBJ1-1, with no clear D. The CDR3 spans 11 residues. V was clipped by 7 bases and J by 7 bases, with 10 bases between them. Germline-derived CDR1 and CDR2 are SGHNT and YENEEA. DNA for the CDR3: TGTGCCAGCACTGGGAGGGATGAAGCTTTCTTT. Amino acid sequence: CASTGRDEAFF.

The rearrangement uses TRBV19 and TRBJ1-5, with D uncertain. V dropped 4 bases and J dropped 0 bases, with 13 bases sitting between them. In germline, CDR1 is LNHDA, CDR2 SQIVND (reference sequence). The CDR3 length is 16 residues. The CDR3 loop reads CASSSLGSYSNQPQHF. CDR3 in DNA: TGTGCCAGTAGTAGCCTTGGTTCCTATAGCAATCAGCCCCAGCATTTT.

The CDR3 DNA reads TGTGCCAGCAGTCGGGGACAGAGCAATCAGCCCCAGCATTTT. Translating gives CASSRGQSNQPQHF. This chain links TRBV12-3 or TRBV12-4 with TRBJ1-5; TRBD1 agrees at 7 bases. The V gene end was trimmed by 5 bases and the J gene end by 1 base; junction bases not matched to a gene: 2. This CDR3 is 14 amino acids long.